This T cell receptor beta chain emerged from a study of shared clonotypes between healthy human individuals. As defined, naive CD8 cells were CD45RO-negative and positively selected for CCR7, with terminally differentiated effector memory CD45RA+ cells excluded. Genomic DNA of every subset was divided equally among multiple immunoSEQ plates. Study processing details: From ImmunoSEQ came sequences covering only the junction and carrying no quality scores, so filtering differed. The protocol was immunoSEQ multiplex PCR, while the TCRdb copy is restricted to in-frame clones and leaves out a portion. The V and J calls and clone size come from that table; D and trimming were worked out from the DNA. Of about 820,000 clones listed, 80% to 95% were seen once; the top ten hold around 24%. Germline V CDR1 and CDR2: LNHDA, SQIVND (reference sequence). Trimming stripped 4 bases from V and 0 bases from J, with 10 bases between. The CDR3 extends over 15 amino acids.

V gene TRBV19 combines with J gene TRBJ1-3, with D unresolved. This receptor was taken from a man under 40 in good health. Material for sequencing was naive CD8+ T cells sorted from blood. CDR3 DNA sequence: TGTGCCAGTAGTACGGTGGGAAACTCTGGAAACACCATATATTTT. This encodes CASSTVGNSGNTIYF.